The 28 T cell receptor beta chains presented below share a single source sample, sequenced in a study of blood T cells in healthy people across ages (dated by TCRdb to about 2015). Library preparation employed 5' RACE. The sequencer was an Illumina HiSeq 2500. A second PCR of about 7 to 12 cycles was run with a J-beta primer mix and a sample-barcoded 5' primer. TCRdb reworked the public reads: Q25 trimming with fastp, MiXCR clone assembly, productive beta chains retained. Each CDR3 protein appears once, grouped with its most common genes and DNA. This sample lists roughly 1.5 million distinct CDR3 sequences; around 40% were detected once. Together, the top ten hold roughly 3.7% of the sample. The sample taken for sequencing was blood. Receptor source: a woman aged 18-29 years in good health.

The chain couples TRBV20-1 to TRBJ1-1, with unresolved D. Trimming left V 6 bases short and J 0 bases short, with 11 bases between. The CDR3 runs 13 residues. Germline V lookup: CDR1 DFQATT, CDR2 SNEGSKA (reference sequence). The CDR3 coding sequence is TGCAGTGCGGAGCCCAGGCTGAACACTGAAGCTTTCTTT. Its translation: CSAEPRLNTEAFF.

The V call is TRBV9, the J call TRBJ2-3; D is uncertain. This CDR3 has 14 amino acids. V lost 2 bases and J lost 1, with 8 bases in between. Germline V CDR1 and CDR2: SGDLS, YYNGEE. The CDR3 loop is CASSVMDGTDTQYF. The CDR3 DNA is TGTGCCAGCAGCGTTATGGACGGCACAGATACGCAGTATTTT. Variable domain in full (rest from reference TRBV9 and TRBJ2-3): DSGVTQTPKHLITATGQRVTLRCSPRSGDLSVYWYQQSLDQGLQFLIQYYNGEERAKGNILERFSAQQFPDLHSELNLSSLELGDSALYFCASSVMDGTDTQYFGPGTRLTVL.

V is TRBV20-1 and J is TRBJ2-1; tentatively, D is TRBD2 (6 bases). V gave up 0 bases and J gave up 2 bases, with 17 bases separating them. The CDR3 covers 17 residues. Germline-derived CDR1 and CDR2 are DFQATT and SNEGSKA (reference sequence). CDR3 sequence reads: CSAREYQGGVTYNEQFF. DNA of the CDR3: TGCAGTGCTAGAGAATATCAGGGCGGGGTAACCTACAATGAGCAGTTCTTC.

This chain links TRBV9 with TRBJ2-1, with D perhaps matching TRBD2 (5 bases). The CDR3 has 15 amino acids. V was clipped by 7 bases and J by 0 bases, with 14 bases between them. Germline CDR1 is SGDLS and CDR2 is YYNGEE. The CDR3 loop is CASGTTGSSYNEQFF. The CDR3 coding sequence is TGTGCCAGCGGCACTACGGGGAGCTCCTACAATGAGCAGTTCTTC. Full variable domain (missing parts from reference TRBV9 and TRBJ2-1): DSGVTQTPKHLITATGQRVTLRCSPRSGDLSVYWYQQSLDQGLQFLIQYYNGEERAKGNILERFSAQQFPDLHSELNLSSLELGDSALYFCASGTTGSSYNEQFFGPGTRLTVL.

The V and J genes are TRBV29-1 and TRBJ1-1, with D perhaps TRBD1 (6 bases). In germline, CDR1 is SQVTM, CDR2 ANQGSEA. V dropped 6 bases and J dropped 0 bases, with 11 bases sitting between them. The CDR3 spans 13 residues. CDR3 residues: CSVAGGMNTEAFF. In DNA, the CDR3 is TGCAGCGTCGCCGGGGGCATGAACACTGAAGCTTTCTTT.

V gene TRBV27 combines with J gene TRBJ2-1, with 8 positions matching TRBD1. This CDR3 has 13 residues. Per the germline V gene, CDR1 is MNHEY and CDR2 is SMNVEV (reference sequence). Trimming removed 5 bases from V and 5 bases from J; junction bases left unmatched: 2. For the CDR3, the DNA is TGTGCCAGCAGTCACAGGGGGAACAATGAGCAGTTCTTC. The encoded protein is CASSHRGNNEQFF.

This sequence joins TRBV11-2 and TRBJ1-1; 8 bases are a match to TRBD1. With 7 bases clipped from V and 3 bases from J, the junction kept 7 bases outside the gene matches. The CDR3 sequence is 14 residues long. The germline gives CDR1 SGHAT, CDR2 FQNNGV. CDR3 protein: CASTDYRGYTEAFF. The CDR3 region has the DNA TGTGCCAGCACCGACTACAGGGGGTACACTGAAGCTTTCTTT.

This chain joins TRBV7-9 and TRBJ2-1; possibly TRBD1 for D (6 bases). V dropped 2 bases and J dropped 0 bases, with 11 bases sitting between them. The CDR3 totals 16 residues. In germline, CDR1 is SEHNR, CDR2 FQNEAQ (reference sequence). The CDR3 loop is CASSLPGHTSYNEQFF. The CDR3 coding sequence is TGTGCCAGCAGCTTACCGGGACATACCTCCTACAATGAGCAGTTCTTC.

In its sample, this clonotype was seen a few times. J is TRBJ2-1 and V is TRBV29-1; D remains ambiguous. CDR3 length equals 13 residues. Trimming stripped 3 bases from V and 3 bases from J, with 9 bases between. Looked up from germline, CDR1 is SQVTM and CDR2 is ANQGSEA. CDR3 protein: CSVDGGLYNEQFF. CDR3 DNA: TGCAGCGTTGATGGCGGTCTCTACAATGAGCAGTTCTTC.

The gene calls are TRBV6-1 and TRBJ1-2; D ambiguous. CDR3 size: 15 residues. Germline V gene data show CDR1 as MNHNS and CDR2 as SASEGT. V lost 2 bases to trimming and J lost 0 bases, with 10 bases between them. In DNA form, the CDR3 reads TGTGCCAGCAGTGAATGGGCAGCTTCTAACTATGGCTACACCTTC. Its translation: CASSEWAASNYGYTF.

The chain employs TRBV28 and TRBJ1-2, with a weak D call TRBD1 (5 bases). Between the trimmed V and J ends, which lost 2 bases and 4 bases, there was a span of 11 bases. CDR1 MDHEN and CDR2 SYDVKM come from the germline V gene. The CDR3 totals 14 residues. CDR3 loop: CASSLPDDSYGYTF. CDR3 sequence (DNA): TGTGCCAGCAGTTTACCCGATGACAGCTATGGCTACACCTTC.

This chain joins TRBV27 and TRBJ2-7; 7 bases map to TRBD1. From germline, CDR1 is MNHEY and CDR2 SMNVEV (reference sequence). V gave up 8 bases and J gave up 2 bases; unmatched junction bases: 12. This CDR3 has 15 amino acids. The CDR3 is CASRPWGTETYEQYF. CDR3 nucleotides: TGTGCCAGCCGACCCTGGGGGACAGAGACCTACGAGCAGTACTTC.

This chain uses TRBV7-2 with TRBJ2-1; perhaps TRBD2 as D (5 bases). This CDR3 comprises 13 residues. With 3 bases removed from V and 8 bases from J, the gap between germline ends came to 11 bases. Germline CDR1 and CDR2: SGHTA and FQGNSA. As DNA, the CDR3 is TGTGCCAGCAGCTTCAAGAGGCGGGATGAGCAGTTCTTC. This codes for CASSFKRRDEQFF.

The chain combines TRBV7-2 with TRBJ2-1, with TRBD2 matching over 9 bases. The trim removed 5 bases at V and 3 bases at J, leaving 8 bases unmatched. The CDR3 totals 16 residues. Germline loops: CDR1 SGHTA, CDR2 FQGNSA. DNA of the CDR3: TGTGCCAGCAGCACCTCCCTAGCGGGGAACTACAATGAGCAGTTCTTC. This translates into CASSTSLAGNYNEQFF.

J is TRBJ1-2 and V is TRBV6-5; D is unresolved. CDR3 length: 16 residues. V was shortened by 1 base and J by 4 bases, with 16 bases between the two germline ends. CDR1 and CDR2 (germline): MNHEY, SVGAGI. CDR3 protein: CASSYLTVLSSYGYTF. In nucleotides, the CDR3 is TGTGCCAGCAGTTACTTGACGGTCCTCTCTAGCTATGGCTACACCTTC.

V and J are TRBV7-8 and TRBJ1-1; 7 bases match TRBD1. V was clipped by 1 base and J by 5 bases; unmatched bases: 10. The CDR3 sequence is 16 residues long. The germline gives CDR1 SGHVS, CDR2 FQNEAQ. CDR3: CASSLGYGTGETEAFF. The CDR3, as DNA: TGTGCCAGCAGCTTAGGATATGGTACAGGGGAGACTGAAGCTTTCTTT.

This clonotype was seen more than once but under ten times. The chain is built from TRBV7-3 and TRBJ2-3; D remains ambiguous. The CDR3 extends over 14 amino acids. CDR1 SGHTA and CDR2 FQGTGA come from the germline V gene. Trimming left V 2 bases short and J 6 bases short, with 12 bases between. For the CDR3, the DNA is TGTGCCAGCAGCTTATATTGGGCCGGGGATACGCAGTATTTT. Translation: CASSLYWAGDTQYF.

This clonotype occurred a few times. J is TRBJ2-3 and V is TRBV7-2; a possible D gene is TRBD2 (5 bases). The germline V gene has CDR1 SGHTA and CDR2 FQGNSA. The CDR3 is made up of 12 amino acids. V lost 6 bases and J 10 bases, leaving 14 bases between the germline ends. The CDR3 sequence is CASSLLGSAQYF. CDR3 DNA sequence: TGTGCCAGCAGTTTACTAGGGTCGGCGCAGTATTTT.

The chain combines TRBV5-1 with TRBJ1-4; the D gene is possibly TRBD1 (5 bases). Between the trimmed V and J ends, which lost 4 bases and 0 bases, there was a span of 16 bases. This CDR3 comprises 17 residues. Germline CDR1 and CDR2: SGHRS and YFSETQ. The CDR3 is CASSDPRGGATNEKLFF. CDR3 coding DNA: TGCGCCAGCAGCGACCCTCGGGGGGGAGCAACTAATGAAAAACTGTTTTTT.

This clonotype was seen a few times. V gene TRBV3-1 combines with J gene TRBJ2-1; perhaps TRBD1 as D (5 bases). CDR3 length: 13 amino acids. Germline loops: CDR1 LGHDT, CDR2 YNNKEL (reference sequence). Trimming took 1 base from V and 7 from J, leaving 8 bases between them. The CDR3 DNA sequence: TGTGCCAGCAGCCAAGTGAAGGGGAATGAGCAGTTCTTC. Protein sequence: CASSQVKGNEQFF.

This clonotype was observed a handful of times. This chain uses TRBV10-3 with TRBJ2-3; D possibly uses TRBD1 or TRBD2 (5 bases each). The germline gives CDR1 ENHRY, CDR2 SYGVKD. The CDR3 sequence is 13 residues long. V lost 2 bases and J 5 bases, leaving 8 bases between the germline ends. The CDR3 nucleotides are TGTGCCATCAGTGAGGGGGGTGGAGATACGCAGTATTTT. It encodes CAISEGGGDTQYF.

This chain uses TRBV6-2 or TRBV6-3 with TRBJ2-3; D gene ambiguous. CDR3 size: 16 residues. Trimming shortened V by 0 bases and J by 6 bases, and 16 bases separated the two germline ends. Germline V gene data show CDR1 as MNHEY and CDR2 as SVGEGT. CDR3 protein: CASSYSIVGQKDTQYF. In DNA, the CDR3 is TGTGCCAGCAGTTACTCGATTGTGGGCCAGAAGGATACGCAGTATTTT.

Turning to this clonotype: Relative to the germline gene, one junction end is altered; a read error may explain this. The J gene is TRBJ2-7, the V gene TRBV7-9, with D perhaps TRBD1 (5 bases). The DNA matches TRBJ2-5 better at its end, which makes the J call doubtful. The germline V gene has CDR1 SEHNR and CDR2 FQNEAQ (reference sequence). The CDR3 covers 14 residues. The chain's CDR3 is CASSSTAPQGTQYF. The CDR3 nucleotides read TGTGCCAGCAGCTCGACAGCCCCCCAAGGGACCCAGTACTTC.

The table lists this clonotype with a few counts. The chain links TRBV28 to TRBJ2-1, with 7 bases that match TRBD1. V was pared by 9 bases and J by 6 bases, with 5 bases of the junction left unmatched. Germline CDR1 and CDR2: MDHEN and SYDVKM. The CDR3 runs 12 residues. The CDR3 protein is CASRQGLNEQFF. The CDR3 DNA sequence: TGTGCCAGTAGACAGGGCCTCAATGAGCAGTTCTTC.

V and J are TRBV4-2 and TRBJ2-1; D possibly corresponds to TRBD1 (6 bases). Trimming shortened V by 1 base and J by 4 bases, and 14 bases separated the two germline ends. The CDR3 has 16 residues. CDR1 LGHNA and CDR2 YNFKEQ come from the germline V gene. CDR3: CASSQGRQALYNEQFF. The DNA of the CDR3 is TGTGCCAGCAGCCAAGGCAGACAGGCCCTGTACAATGAGCAGTTCTTC.

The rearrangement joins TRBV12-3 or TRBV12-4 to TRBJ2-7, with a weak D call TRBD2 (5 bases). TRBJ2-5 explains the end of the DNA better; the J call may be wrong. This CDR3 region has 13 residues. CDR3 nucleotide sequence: TGTGCCAGCAGTTTCGGCTGGGAGAAGACCCAGTACTTC. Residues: CASSFGWEKTQYF.

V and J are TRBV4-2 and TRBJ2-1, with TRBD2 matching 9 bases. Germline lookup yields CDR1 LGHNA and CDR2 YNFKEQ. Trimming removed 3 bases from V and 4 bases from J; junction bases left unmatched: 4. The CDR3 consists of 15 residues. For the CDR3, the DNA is TGTGCCAGCAGCCAGACTAGCGGACAGTACAATGAGCAGTTCTTC. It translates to CASSQTSGQYNEQFF.

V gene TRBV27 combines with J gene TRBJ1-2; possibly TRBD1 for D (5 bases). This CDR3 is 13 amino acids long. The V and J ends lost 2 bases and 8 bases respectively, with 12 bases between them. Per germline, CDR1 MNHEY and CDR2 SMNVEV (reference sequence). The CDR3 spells CASSLLGAEGYTF. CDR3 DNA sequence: TGTGCCAGCAGTTTACTAGGGGCTGAGGGCTACACCTTC.